This entry lists 10 T cell receptor beta chains sequenced from one sample in a study of Ad26.COV2.S vaccination and SARS-CoV-2 variants. Data came from immunoSEQ multiplex PCR; TCRdb stores just in-frame clones and leaves some out. The sample carries about 350,000 clones, 85% to 90% recorded once. The treatment is: some 19 received Ad26.COV2.S at low or high dose, single or two shots; several received placebo; per-sample allocation not given. Day 63 after the first vaccine or placebo injection was the time point for sampling. The input for sequencing was peripheral blood, taken in a trial of Ad26.COV2.S vaccine versus placebo. Receptors originate from a person aged 18-65 years who received the Ad26.COV2.S COVID-19 vaccine or a placebo.

This chain links TRBV6-1 with TRBJ1-5, with TRBD1 as a possible D gene (5 bases). Germline CDR1 is MNHNS and CDR2 is SASEGT. Trimming removed 2 bases from V and 7 bases from J, with 6 bases in between. CDR3 length: 12 residues. CDR3 DNA: TGTGCCAGCAGTGAACGGGACCAGCCCCAGCATTTT. It yields the protein CASSERDQPQHF.

The V call is TRBV10-3, the J call TRBJ2-7; 8 nucleotides match TRBD1. The CDR3 has 14 amino acids. Looked up from germline, CDR1 is ENHRY and CDR2 is SYGVKD. V trimming: 6 bases; J trimming: 1 base; junction bases outside the gene matches: 5. The CDR3 coding sequence is TGTGCCATCAGAGACGACAGGGGATCCTACGAGCAGTACTTC. Protein sequence: CAIRDDRGSYEQYF.

The genes are TRBV19 and TRBJ2-1; tentatively, D is TRBD2 (6 bases). Per germline, CDR1 LNHDA and CDR2 SQIVND (reference sequence). V lost 5 bases, J lost 6 bases, and 20 bases lay in between. This CDR3 has 16 amino acids. CDR3 region: CASSRRETGRGNEQFF. The CDR3, as DNA: TGTGCCAGTAGTCGCCGGGAGACGGGACGGGGCAATGAGCAGTTCTTC.

This clone appeared a single time. The V and J genes are TRBV24-1 and TRBJ2-5; D perhaps matches TRBD2 (6 bases). Trimming cost V 3 bases and J 7 bases, with 14 bases left between them. CDR3 length: 14 amino acids. Germline V gene lookup returns CDR1 KGHDR and CDR2 SFDVKD. The CDR3 spells CATSDGGSEGTQYF. The CDR3 coding sequence is TGTGCCACCAGTGATGGGGGGAGTGAGGGGACCCAGTACTTC.

The chain uses TRBV2 and TRBJ1-5; TRBD1 matches 7 bases. Germline V gene sequence: CDR1 SNHLY, CDR2 FYNNEI. Trimming cost V 5 bases and J 7 bases; bases outside gene matches: 14. The CDR3 has 16 amino acids. CDR3 loop: CASSPSRQGLWQPQHF. The CDR3 nucleotides read TGTGCCAGCAGTCCTTCTCGACAGGGCTTATGGCAGCCCCAGCATTTT.

This CDR3 is CASSAGVKETQYF. The CDR3 DNA follows: TGCGCCAGCAGTGCCGGAGTCAAAGAGACCCAGTACTTC. This chain joins TRBV10-1 and TRBJ2-5; D not certain. The CDR3 length is 13 residues. V lost 4 bases, J lost 3 bases, and 9 bases lay in between. Germline CDR1 reads WNHNN; CDR2 reads SYGVQD (reference sequence).

The V and J genes are TRBV7-9 and TRBJ2-7; 9 bases line up with TRBD1. Looked up from germline, CDR1 is SEHNR and CDR2 is FQNEAQ (reference sequence). With 5 bases clipped from V and 0 bases from J, the junction kept 5 bases outside the gene matches. This CDR3 region has 15 residues. The CDR3 region is CASSHRDRVSYEQYF. The CDR3 DNA reads TGTGCCAGCAGCCACCGGGACAGGGTCTCCTACGAGCAGTACTTC.

V gene TRBV27 combines with J gene TRBJ2-7; TRBD2 aligns across 7 bases. Germline trimming cut 3 bases from V and 2 bases from J; bases unmatched to any gene: 4. There are 14 residues in the CDR3. Germline CDR1 and CDR2: MNHEY and SMNVEV (reference sequence). CDR3 amino acids: CASSFAGATYEQYF. CDR3 DNA: TGTGCCAGCAGTTTCGCGGGAGCAACCTACGAGCAGTACTTC.

J is TRBJ2-7 and V is TRBV28; D is possibly TRBD1 or TRBD2 (5 bases each). V gave up 6 bases and J gave up 3 bases, with 12 bases separating them. Germline V lookup: CDR1 MDHEN, CDR2 SYDVKM. The CDR3 spans 13 residues. The CDR3 loop reads CASRGTARYEQYF. The CDR3 region has the DNA TGTGCCAGCAGAGGGACGGCACGCTACGAGCAGTACTTC. Complete variable domain (other parts from reference TRBV28 and TRBJ2-7): DVKVTQSSRYLVKRTGEKVFLECVQDMDHENMFWYRQDPGLGLRLIYFSYDVKMKEKGDIPEGYSVSREKKERFSLILESASTNQTSMYLCASRGTARYEQYFGPGTRLTVT.

Note on this clone: Sequence at one end of the junction differs from germline and may be a read error. The chain has TRBV2 and TRBJ1-6, with D tentatively TRBD1 (5 bases). From germline, CDR1 is SNHLY and CDR2 FYNNEI. The CDR3 length is 12 residues. CDR3: CASSEGAEPLHF. CDR3 coding DNA: TGTGCCAGCAGCGAAGGGGCAGAACCCCTCCACTTT.